This section outlines one T cell receptor (beta chain) sequence together with its context. Its antigen remains unidentified. The treatment was: some 20 received Ad26.COV2.S at low or high dose, single or two shots; 5 received placebo; per-sample allocation not given. Specimens were obtained on day 63 following the first vaccine or placebo injection. Whoever gave the sample was an adult aged 18-55 years in Boston. The data stem from a study of Ad26.COV2.S vaccination and SARS-CoV-2 variants. Study outcomes and limitations: Breadth measured for non-spike TCRs was similar across vaccine and placebo recipients.

Data came from immunoSEQ multiplex PCR; TCRdb stores just in-frame clones and leaves some out. The repertoire holds 300,000 to 400,000 clones, 87% seen once, with roughly 3.2% in the top ten. The germline gives CDR1 SGHTA, CDR2 FQGNSA. Trimming removed 1 base at V and 2 bases at J, with 9 bases between. The CDR3 consists of 14 residues. The chain uses TRBV7-2 and TRBJ2-7; possible D gene TRBD1, 6 bases. The material sequenced was peripheral blood, taken in a trial of Ad26.COV2.S vaccine versus placebo. The source is a person between 18 and 65 years old who received the Ad26.COV2.S COVID-19 vaccine or a placebo. DNA for the CDR3: TGTGCCAGCAGCTTAGACAGGGTGGCCTACGAGCAGTACTTC. Protein product: CASSLDRVAYEQYF.